Presented here are 3 T cell receptor beta chains from one specimen sequenced in a study of T cells in women clearing cervical HPV infection (dated by TCRdb to between 2017 and 2018). The library was produced with the immunoSEQ multiplex PCR assay. TCRdb took over this immuneACCESS table, retaining in-frame rearrangements with V and J assigned. Such tables are incomplete; in checked studies, under half of the missing clones stem from an unresolved V gene, and the remainder is unexplained. Per the sample table, the count is roughly 30,000 clones. About 4.5% of the sample is held by the ten biggest clonotypes. The material sequenced was blood buffy coat. All receptors come from a woman aged 18 to 75 with a cervical HPV16 infection that either progressed to CIN3+ or cleared (not recorded which).

About this clone itself: The read gets to within 3 residues of the CDR3 end, and the germline J gene fills in the rest. This chain uses TRBV10-2 with TRBJ1-5; D is ambiguous. CDR1 is WSHSY, CDR2 SAAADI, per germline. This CDR3 is 14 amino acids long. The V and J ends lost 5 bases and 2 bases respectively, with 10 bases between them. The CDR3 DNA, read in part, is TGCGCCAGCAGTCCCTCAGTGGGCAATCAGCCC. This translates into CASSPSVGNQP. The full-length CDR3 reads as CASSPSVGNQPQHF.

Turning to this clone: Sequencing ends 3 residues short of the CDR3 end; the germline J gene provides the rest. The gene calls are TRBV20-1 and TRBJ2-3, with D perhaps TRBD1 (6 bases). CDR1 is DFQATT and CDR2 is SNEGSKA in the germline V gene (reference sequence). The CDR3 has 14 residues. The sequenced part of the CDR3 DNA is TGCAGTGCCAGTGGGGGCACGACGGTTCAGCCG. It specifies CSASGGTTVQP. The entire CDR3 protein reads CSASGGTTVQPQYF.

Details on this clone: The read is 3 residues too short to cover the CDR3 end, so that end is filled in from the germline J gene. Other DNA sequences in this sample translate to the same CDR3. The chain has TRBV7-9 and TRBJ1-3, with TRBD1 as a possible D gene (5 bases). CDR3 length: 15 residues. Deletions cut 3 bases from V and 0 bases from J, with 9 bases between. Germline V gene lookup returns CDR1 SEHNR and CDR2 FQNEAQ (reference sequence). CDR3: CASSLTANSGNTIYF. The sequenced CDR3 bases are TGTGCCAGCAGCTTGACAGCCAACTCTGGAAACACC.